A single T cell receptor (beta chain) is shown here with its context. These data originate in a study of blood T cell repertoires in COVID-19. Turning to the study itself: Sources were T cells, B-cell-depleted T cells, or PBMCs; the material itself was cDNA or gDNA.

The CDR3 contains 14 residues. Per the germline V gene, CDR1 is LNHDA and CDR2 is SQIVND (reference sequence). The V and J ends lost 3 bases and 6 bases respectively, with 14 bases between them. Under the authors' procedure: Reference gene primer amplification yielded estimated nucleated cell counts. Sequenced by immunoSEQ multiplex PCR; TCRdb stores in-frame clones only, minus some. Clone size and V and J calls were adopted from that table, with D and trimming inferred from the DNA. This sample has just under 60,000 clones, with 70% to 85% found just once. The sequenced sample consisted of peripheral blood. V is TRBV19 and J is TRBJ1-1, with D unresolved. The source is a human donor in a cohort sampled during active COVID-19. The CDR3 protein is CASSILGIQPEAFF. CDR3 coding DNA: TGTGCCAGTAGTATCCTAGGAATCCAACCTGAAGCTTTCTTT.